These 3 T cell receptor beta chains were all obtained from the same sample, sequenced in a study of vaccination and CD4 T cells after COVID-19. The Oncomine TCR Beta short-read assay sequenced DNA from cultured CD4+ T cells. TCRdb re-analysed the PCR reads in MiXCR, keeping a single row per CDR3 protein. Seen here are about 5,400 distinct CDR3 sequences, nearly 35% observed once, and the top ten hold 26%. Their cognate antigens are unknown. The sample's treatment: approximately nine-day PBMC culture with coronavirus spike peptide pools or control peptides (ViraFEST assay). Gathering of the CD4+ T cells, from the unexposed donor, took place before the COVID-19 pandemic (2011-2018). Sequencing was carried out using CD4+ T cells from blood, cultured in vitro. Receptors originate from a human donor in good health.

The table lists this clonotype with a few counts. The gene calls are TRBV27 and TRBJ2-7, with unresolved D. Trimming took 4 bases from V and 4 from J, leaving 11 bases between them. Germline V gene lookup returns CDR1 MNHEY and CDR2 SMNVEV (reference sequence). The CDR3 loop spans 13 amino acids. CDR3 sequence reads: CASSSWLGYEQYF. The CDR3, as DNA: TGTGCCAGCAGTTCCTGGCTGGGTTACGAGCAGTACTTC.

As concerns this clonotype: The junction and the germline gene differ at one end; a read error may be behind it. This chain joins TRBV5-5 and TRBJ1-5, with 7 bases lining up with TRBD1. Germline lookup yields CDR1 SGHKS and CDR2 YYEKEE (reference sequence). The CDR3 contains 16 residues. As DNA, the CDR3 is TGTGTCAGCAGCTTGGACGTAGGGGGCCCCGATCAGCCCCAGCATTTT. It codes for CVSSLDVGGPDQPQHF.

This clonotype has only a few counts. The chain is built from TRBV6-5 and TRBJ1-6; D may be TRBD1 (6 bases). From germline, CDR1 is MNHEY and CDR2 SVGAGI. Trimming took off 2 bases at V and 10 bases at J, with 15 bases between the two ends. This CDR3 has 15 amino acids. Here the CDR3 reads CASSYKAGETSPLHF. CDR3 nucleotides: TGTGCCAGCAGTTACAAGGCAGGGGAAACCTCACCCCTCCACTTT.